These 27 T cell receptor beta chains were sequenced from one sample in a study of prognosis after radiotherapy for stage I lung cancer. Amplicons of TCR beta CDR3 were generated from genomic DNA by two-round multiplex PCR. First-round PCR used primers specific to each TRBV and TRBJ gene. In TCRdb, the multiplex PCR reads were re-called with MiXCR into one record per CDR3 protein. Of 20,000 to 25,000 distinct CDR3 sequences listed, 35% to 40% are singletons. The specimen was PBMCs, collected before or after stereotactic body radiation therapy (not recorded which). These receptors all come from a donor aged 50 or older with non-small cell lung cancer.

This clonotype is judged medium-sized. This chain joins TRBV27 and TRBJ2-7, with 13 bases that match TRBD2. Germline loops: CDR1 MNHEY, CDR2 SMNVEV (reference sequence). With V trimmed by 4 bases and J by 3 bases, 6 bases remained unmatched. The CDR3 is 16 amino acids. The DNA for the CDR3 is TGTGCCAGCAGTTCTAAGACTAGCGGGAGGCTCTACGAGCAGTACTTC. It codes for CASSSKTSGRLYEQYF.

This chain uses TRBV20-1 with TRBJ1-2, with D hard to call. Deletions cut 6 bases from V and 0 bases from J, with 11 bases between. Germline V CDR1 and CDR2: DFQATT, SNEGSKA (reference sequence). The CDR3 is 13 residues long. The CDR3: CSAPLDANYGYTF. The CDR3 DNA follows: TGCAGTGCCCCTTTGGATGCTAACTATGGCTACACCTTC.

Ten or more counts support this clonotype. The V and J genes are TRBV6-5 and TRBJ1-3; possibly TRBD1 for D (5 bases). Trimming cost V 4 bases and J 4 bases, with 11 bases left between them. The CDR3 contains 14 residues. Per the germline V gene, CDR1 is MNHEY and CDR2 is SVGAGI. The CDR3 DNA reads TGTGCCAGCAGTTCAGGGATCGCCGGAAACACCATATATTTT. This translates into CASSSGIAGNTIYF.

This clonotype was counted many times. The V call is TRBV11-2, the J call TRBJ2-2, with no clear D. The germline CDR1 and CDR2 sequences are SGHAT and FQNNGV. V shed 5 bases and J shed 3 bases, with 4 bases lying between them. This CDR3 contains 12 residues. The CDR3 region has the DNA TGTGCCAGCAGCATACACACCGGGGAGCTGTTTTTT. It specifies CASSIHTGELFF.

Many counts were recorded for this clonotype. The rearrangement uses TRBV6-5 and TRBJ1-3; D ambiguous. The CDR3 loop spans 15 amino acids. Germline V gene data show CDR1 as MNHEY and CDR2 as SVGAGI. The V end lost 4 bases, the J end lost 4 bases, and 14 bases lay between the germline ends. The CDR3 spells CASSSTRTAGNTIYF. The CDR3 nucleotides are TGTGCCAGCAGTTCTACAAGAACAGCAGGAAACACCATATATTTT.

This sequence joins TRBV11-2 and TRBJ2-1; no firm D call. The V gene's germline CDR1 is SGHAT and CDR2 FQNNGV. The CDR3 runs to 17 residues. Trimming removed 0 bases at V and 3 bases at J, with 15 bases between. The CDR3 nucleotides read TGTGCCAGCAGCTTAGATCGCCTAGATGTATACTACAATGAGCAGTTCTTC. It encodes CASSLDRLDVYYNEQFF.

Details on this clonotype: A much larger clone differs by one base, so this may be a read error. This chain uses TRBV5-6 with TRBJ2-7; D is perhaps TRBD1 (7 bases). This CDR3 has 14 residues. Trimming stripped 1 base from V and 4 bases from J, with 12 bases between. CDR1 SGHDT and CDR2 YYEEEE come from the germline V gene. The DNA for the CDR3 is TGTGCCAGCAGCTTGTTGACAGGGACTTACGAGCAGTACTTC. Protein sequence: CASSLLTGTYEQYF.

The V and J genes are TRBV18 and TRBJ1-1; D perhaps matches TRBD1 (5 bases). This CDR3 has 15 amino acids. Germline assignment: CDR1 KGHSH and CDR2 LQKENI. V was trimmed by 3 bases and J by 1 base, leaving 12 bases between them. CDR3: CASSPSRGGNTEAFF. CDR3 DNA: TGTGCCAGCTCACCCTCTCGGGGGGGGAACACTGAAGCTTTCTTT. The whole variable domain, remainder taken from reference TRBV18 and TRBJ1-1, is NAGVMQNPRHLVRRRGQEARLRCSPMKGHSHVYWYRQLPEEGLKFMVYLQKENIIDESGMPKERFSAEFPKEGPSILRIQQVVRGDSAAYFCASSPSRGGNTEAFFGQGTRLTVV.

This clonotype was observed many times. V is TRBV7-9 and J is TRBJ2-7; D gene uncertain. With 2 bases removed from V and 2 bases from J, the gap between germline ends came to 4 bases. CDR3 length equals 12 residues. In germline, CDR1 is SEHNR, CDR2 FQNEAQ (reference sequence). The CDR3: CASSLSAYEQYF. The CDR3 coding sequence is TGTGCCAGCAGCTTATCCGCCTACGAGCAGTACTTC.

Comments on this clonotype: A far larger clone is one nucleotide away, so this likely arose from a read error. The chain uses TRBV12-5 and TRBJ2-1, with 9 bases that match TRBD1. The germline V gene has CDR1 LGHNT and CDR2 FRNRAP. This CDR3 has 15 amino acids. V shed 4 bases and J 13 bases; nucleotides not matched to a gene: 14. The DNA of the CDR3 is TGTGCTAGTGGTTCCGGGGACAGGGTGGGAGAGACCCAGTTCTTC. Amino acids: CASGSGDRVGETQFF.

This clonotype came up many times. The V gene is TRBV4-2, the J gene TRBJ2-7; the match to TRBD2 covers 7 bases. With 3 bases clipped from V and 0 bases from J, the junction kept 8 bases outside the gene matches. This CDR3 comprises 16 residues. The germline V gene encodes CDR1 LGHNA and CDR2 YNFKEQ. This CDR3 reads CASSQSSGGSSYEQYF. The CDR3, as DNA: TGTGCCAGCAGCCAGTCGTCGGGCGGGAGCTCCTACGAGCAGTACTTC.

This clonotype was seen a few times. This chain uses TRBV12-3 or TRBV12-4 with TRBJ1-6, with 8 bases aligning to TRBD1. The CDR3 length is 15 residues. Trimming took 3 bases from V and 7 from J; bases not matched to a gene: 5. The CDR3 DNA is TGTGCCAGCAGTTTCTTCGGGACAGGAAATTCACCCCTCCACTTT. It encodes CASSFFGTGNSPLHF.

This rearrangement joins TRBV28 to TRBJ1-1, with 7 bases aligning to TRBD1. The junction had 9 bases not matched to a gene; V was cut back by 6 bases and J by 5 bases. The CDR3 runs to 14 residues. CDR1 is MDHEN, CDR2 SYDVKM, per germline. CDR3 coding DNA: TGTGCCAGCAGGACAGGGATGAGGCGGACTGAAGCTTTCTTT. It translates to CASRTGMRRTEAFF.

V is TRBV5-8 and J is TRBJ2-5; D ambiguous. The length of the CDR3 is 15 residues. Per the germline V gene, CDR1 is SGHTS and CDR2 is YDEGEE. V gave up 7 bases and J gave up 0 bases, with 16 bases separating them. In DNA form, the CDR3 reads TGTGCCAGCTACCACCCCGAGACGGACCAAGAGACCCAGTACTTC. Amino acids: CASYHPETDQETQYF.

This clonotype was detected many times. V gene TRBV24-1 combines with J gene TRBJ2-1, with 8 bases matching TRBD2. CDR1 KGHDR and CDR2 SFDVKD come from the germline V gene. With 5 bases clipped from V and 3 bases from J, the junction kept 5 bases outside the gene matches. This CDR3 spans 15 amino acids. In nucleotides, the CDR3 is TGTGCCACCAGTGGAGGGACTAGTCGCTACAATGAGCAGTTCTTC. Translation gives CATSGGTSRYNEQFF.

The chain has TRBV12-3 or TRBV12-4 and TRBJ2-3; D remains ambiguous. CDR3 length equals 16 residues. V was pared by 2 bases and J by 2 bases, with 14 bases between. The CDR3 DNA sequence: TGTGCCAGCAGTTTAAGGCTTTCAAAAGACACAGATACGCAGTATTTT. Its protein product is CASSLRLSKDTDTQYF.

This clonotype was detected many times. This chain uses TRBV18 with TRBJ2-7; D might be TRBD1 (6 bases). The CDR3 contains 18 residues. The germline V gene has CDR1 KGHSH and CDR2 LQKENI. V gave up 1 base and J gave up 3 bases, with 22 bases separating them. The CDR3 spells CASSPRAGALAINYEQYF. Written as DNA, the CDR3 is TGTGCCAGCTCACCACGGGCAGGGGCTCTAGCCATCAACTACGAGCAGTACTTC.

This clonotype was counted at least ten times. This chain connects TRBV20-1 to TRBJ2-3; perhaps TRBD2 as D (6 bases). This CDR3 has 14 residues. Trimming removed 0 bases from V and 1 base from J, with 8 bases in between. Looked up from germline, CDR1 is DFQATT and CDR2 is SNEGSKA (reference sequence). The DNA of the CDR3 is TGCAGTGCTAGAGATTCTAGCGGCACAGATACGCAGTATTTT. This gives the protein CSARDSSGTDTQYF.

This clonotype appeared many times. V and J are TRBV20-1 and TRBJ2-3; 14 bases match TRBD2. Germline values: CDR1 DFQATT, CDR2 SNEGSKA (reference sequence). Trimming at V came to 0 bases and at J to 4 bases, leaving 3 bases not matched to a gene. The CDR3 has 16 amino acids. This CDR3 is CSARDAGLAGADTQYF. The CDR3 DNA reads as TGCAGTGCTAGAGACGCGGGACTAGCGGGAGCAGATACGCAGTATTTT.

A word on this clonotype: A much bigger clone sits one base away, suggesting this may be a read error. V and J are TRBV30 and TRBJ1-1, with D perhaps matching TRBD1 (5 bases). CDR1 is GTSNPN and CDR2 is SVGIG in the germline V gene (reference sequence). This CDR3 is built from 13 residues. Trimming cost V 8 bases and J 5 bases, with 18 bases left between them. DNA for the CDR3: TGTGCCGGGGACCCACAGTGGTGGACTGAAGCTTTCTTT. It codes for CAGDPQWWTEAFF.

Here the CDR3 DNA reads TGTGCCAGCAGTGAACAAAAATATGGCTACACCTTC. Translation gives CASSEQKYGYTF. The V call is TRBV6-2 or TRBV6-3, the J call TRBJ1-2; D unclear. The CDR3 is 12 amino acids. CDR1 is MNHEY, CDR2 SVGEGT, per germline. The germline V and J ends were trimmed by 5 bases and 5 bases, with 9 bases remaining between them.

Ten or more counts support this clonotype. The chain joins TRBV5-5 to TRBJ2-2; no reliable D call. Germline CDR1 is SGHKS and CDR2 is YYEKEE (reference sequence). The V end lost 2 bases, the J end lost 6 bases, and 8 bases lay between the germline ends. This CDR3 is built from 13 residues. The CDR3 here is CASSLLPSGELFF. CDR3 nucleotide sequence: TGTGCCAGCAGCTTACTTCCATCCGGGGAGCTGTTTTTT.

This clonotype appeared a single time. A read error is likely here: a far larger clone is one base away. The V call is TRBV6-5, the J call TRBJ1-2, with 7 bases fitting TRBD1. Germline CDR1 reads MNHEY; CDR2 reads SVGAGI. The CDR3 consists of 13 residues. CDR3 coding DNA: TGTGCCAACAGTAAGACAGGGCCCTATGGCTACACCTTC. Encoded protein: CANSKTGPYGYTF.

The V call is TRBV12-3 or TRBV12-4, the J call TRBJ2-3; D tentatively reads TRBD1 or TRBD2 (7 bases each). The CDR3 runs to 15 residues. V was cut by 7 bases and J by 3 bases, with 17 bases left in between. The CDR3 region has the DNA TGTGCCAGCAAATGGGAGGGGGCCTCAACAGATACGCAGTATTTT. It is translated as CASKWEGASTDTQYF.

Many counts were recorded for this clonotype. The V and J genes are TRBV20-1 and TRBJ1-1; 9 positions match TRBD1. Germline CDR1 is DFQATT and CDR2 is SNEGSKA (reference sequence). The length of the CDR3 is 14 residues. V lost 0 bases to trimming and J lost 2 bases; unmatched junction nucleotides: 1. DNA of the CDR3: TGCAGTGCTAGAGAGACAGGGGGAAACACTGAAGCTTTCTTT. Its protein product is CSARETGGNTEAFF.

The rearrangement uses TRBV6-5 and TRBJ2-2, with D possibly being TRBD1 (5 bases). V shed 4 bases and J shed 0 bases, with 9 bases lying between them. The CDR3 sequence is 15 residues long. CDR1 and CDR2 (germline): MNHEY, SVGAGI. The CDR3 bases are TGTGCCAGCAGTTTGGCAGGGACGAACACCGGGGAGCTGTTTTTT. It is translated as CASSLAGTNTGELFF.

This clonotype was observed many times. The CDR3 DNA reads TGTGCCACCAGGGGTAATCAAGGCTACACCTTC. This codes for CATRGNQGYTF. The chain is built from TRBV24-1 and TRBJ1-2; no clear D gene. The CDR3 runs 11 residues. The V end was cut by 7 bases, the J end by 8 bases, with 10 bases between. Germline V lookup: CDR1 KGHDR, CDR2 SFDVKD.